Presented here are 30 T cell receptor beta chains from one specimen sequenced in a study of T-cell reconstitution after alpha-beta-depleted transplantation in children. Unique molecular identifiers were built into the TCRbeta library. TCRdb passed the PCR reads through MiXCR, listing each CDR3 protein once. The table shows over 300,000 distinct CDR3 sequences, with 10% occurring only once. The source was PBMCs from the stem cell graft donor, collected from the stem cell graft. The receptor set was obtained from a human donor who donated a stem cell graft to a child with acute lymphoblastic leukemia.

The chain joins TRBV28 to TRBJ2-3; 7 bases match TRBD2. CDR1 and CDR2 (germline): MDHEN, SYDVKM. V lost 6 bases to trimming and J lost 2 bases; unmatched junction nucleotides: 5. The CDR3 has 14 residues. The CDR3 bases are TGTGCCAGCAGACAAAGCGGGGACACAGATACGCAGTATTTT. This sequence encodes CASRQSGDTDTQYF.

This clonotype came up a few times. V and J are TRBV5-1 and TRBJ1-1; 7 bases line up with TRBD1. Germline V gene data show CDR1 as SGHRS and CDR2 as YFSETQ. The CDR3 has 14 amino acids. With V trimmed by 3 bases and J by 4 bases, 6 bases remained unmatched. CDR3 in DNA: TGCGCCAGCAGCTCTTCAGGGGGAGCCACTGAAGCTTTCTTT. This encodes CASSSSGGATEAFF. Full variable domain (outside the CDR3, taken from reference TRBV5-1 and TRBJ1-1): KAGVTQTPRYLIKTRGQQVTLSCSPISGHRSVSWYQQTPGQGLQFLFEYFSETQRNKGNFPGRFSGRQFSNSRSEMNVSTLELGDSALYLCASSSSGGATEAFFGQGTRLTVV.

The rearrangement joins TRBV5-1 to TRBJ2-1, with a possible D match to TRBD2 (6 bases). V was trimmed by 2 bases and J by 8 bases, leaving 11 bases between them. This CDR3 has 13 amino acids. Germline V gene data show CDR1 as SGHRS and CDR2 as YFSETQ. CDR3 bases: TGCGCCAGCAGCTTAGCGGAGCGGGATGAGCAGTTCTTC. Its translation is CASSLAERDEQFF.

The rearrangement links TRBV4-2 to TRBJ1-5; no firm D call. The CDR3 runs to 15 residues. Trimming cost V 1 base and J 0 bases, with 7 bases left between them. Germline CDR1 LGHNA, CDR2 YNFKEQ. In DNA form, the CDR3 reads TGTGCCAGCAGCCAAGCAAAGGATAGCAATCAGCCCCAGCATTTT. This encodes CASSQAKDSNQPQHF.

The rearrangement uses TRBV10-3 and TRBJ2-7; TRBD1 agrees at 8 bases. This CDR3 is 15 amino acids long. V gave up 2 bases and J gave up 6 bases; unmatched junction bases: 9. Looked up from germline, CDR1 is ENHRY and CDR2 is SYGVKD. The CDR3 DNA sequence: TGTGCCATCAGTGAGAGGGACAGGACGGCGGGCGAGCAGTACTTC. Encoded protein: CAISERDRTAGEQYF.

This clonotype was seen ten or more times. The rearrangement joins TRBV10-3 to TRBJ2-3; 16 nucleotides align to TRBD2. With 8 bases clipped from V and 6 bases from J, the junction kept 5 bases outside the gene matches. The CDR3 is made up of 15 amino acids. Germline lookup yields CDR1 ENHRY and CDR2 SYGVKD. The CDR3: CAIGTSGRAGDTQYF. Here the CDR3 DNA reads TGTGCCATCGGGACTAGCGGGAGGGCCGGGGATACGCAGTATTTT.

This clonotype was seen a few times. The J gene is TRBJ2-7, the V gene TRBV3-1, with D perhaps matching TRBD2 (5 bases). Germline assignment: CDR1 LGHDT and CDR2 YNNKEL (reference sequence). V lost 3 bases and J lost 4, with 13 bases in between. The CDR3 has 14 residues. CDR3 residues: CASSQGAEGYEQYF. The CDR3, as DNA: TGTGCCAGCAGCCAGGGAGCCGAGGGTTACGAGCAGTACTTC.

In this sample, this clonotype turned up a few times. The chain uses TRBV5-1 and TRBJ2-7, with TRBD1 matching 11 bases. J gave up 6 bases and V 4 bases, and 6 bases lay outside the gene matches. The CDR3 loop spans 14 amino acids. Germline assignment: CDR1 SGHRS and CDR2 YFSETQ. The CDR3 region is CASSQDRGLFEQYF. CDR3 bases: TGCGCCAGCAGCCAGGACAGGGGGCTCTTCGAGCAGTACTTC.

This sequence joins TRBV5-1 and TRBJ2-7; a weak D match, TRBD1 (6 bases). The V gene's germline CDR1 is SGHRS and CDR2 YFSETQ. The CDR3 has 14 residues. V lost 1 base and J 3 bases, leaving 11 bases between the germline ends. The CDR3 loop reads CASSLKAGVYEQYF. In DNA, the CDR3 is TGCGCCAGCAGCTTGAAGGCAGGGGTCTACGAGCAGTACTTC.

There are a few counts of this clonotype. This chain links TRBV25-1 with TRBJ2-7; 8 bases are shared with TRBD2. The CDR3 covers 15 residues. V shed 7 bases and J 6 bases; nucleotides not matched to a gene: 14. Per germline, CDR1 MGHDK and CDR2 SYGVNS. CDR3 bases: TGTGCCAGCATTGGTAGCGGGACCCGACGAGGCGAGCAGTACTTC. This codes for CASIGSGTRRGEQYF.

In its sample, this clonotype was seen a few times. The chain joins TRBV12-3 or TRBV12-4 to TRBJ1-1; the match to TRBD1 covers 7 bases. The CDR3 contains 14 residues. Germline trimming cut 6 bases from V and 4 bases from J; bases unmatched to any gene: 8. CDR3 sequence reads: CASRRDSQSTEAFF. In DNA form, the CDR3 reads TGTGCCAGCAGGCGGGACAGCCAGAGCACTGAAGCTTTCTTT.

The V and J genes are TRBV7-2 and TRBJ1-5, with TRBD1 identical over 8 bases. The CDR3 runs to 14 residues. Trimming at V came to 5 bases and at J to 3 bases, leaving 3 bases not matched to a gene. Germline CDR1 is SGHTA and CDR2 is FQGNSA. This chain's CDR3 is CASSRTGTNQPQHF. The CDR3 DNA is TGTGCCAGCAGCAGGACAGGGACCAATCAGCCCCAGCATTTT.

The J gene is TRBJ2-2, the V gene TRBV20-1; no definite D call. The V end was cut by 0 bases, the J end by 1 base, with 6 bases between. The CDR3 spans 14 residues. CDR1 DFQATT and CDR2 SNEGSKA come from the germline V gene (reference sequence). This CDR3 reads CSARDILNTGELFF. In DNA form, the CDR3 reads TGCAGTGCTAGAGACATCCTGAACACCGGGGAGCTGTTTTTT.

This clonotype appeared many times. This rearrangement joins TRBV7-3 to TRBJ2-5; D is unresolved. The V gene lost 2 bases and the J gene lost 3 bases, with 7 bases spanning the gap. CDR1 is SGHTA and CDR2 is FQGTGA in the germline V gene. The CDR3 runs 13 residues. CDR3 residues: CASSLRPKETQYF. Here the CDR3 DNA reads TGTGCCAGCAGCTTACGACCAAAAGAGACCCAGTACTTC.

The chain links TRBV5-1 to TRBJ1-4, with 9 bases aligning to TRBD1. Germline assignment: CDR1 SGHRS and CDR2 YFSETQ. The CDR3 is 17 amino acids. V lost 3 bases to trimming and J lost 0 bases; unmatched junction nucleotides: 6. CDR3 sequence reads: CASSSAGTGTTNEKLFF. CDR3 nucleotide sequence: TGCGCCAGCAGCTCGGCCGGGACAGGGACAACTAATGAAAAACTGTTTTTT.

Ten or more counts support this clonotype. V usage is TRBV4-1 and J usage is TRBJ2-1, with D unresolved. V was clipped by 0 bases and J by 9 bases, with 12 bases between them. The CDR3 is made up of 14 amino acids. CDR1 MGHRA and CDR2 YSYEKL come from the germline V gene. DNA for the CDR3: TGCGCCAGCAGCCAAGATGACACCTACGGTGAGCAGTTCTTC. It specifies CASSQDDTYGEQFF.

This clonotype was recorded at least ten times. The V gene is TRBV7-3, the J gene TRBJ2-5; unclear D gene. The V gene lost 0 bases and the J gene lost 6 bases, with 11 bases spanning the gap. The CDR3 runs to 14 residues. Germline V gene sequence: CDR1 SGHTA, CDR2 FQGTGA. In DNA form, the CDR3 reads TGTGCCAGCAGCTTAACACACGACCCGAAGACCCAGTACTTC. Translating it yields CASSLTHDPKTQYF.

This clonotype was observed a few times. V gene TRBV15 combines with J gene TRBJ2-7; D assignment may be TRBD1 or TRBD2 (5 bases each). V shed 5 bases and J shed 1 base, with 15 bases lying between them. Germline assignment: CDR1 LNHNV and CDR2 YYDKDF (reference sequence). This CDR3 has 15 residues. DNA of the CDR3: TGTGCCACCAGCCCTCTCGGGACCCCGTCCTACGAGCAGTACTTC. This translates into CATSPLGTPSYEQYF.

This clonotype was seen a few times. CDR3: CASSLCYHGCSYEQYF. For the CDR3, the DNA is TGTGCCAGCAGCTTATGTTATCATGGTTGCTCCTACGAGCAGTACTTC. The chain has TRBV7-2 and TRBJ2-7; D unresolved. V was shortened by 2 bases and J by 0 bases, with 14 bases between the two germline ends. Germline CDR1 is SGHTA and CDR2 is FQGNSA. This CDR3 comprises 16 residues.

In its sample, this clonotype was seen many times. V gene TRBV15 combines with J gene TRBJ2-3; weak D call: TRBD2 (7 bases). V was trimmed by 9 bases and J by 5 bases, leaving 21 bases between them. The CDR3 consists of 15 residues. CDR1 is LNHNV and CDR2 is YYDKDF in the germline V gene (reference sequence). The chain's CDR3 is CATQDGGQILDTQYF. As DNA, the CDR3 is TGTGCCACTCAGGACGGGGGGCAAATATTAGATACGCAGTATTTT.

This clonotype has more than one count but fewer than ten. V gene TRBV5-1 combines with J gene TRBJ2-7; the match to TRBD2 covers 7 bases. Germline CDR1 reads SGHRS; CDR2 reads YFSETQ. The CDR3 is 15 residues long. After removal of 2 bases from V and 2 bases from J, the junction contained 7 bases not matched to a gene. Here the CDR3 reads CASSFNLGGTYEQYF. Here the CDR3 DNA reads TGCGCCAGCAGCTTTAATCTCGGGGGGACCTACGAGCAGTACTTC.

Ten or more counts support this clonotype. V gene TRBV29-1 combines with J gene TRBJ1-1; D is possibly TRBD1 (5 bases). CDR3 size: 11 residues. Trimming pared 4 bases from V and 4 bases from J, leaving 7 bases between. The germline gives CDR1 SQVTM, CDR2 ANQGSEA. The CDR3 sequence: CSVVRGTEAFF. DNA for the CDR3: TGCAGCGTTGTAAGGGGCACTGAAGCTTTCTTT.

The J gene is TRBJ2-3, the V gene TRBV4-2; 7 positions match TRBD2. V was clipped by 4 bases and J by 2 bases; unmatched bases: 6. The CDR3 runs 15 residues. Germline V gives CDR1 LGHNA, CDR2 YNFKEQ. CDR3 in amino acids: CASSLTSLNTDTQYF. CDR3 coding DNA: TGTGCCAGCAGCCTGACTAGCCTTAACACAGATACGCAGTATTTT.

This clonotype came up many times. The chain joins TRBV4-1 to TRBJ1-5; perhaps TRBD1 as D (5 bases). Germline V gene sequence: CDR1 MGHRA, CDR2 YSYEKL. The CDR3 consists of 18 residues. V gave up 1 base and J gave up 1 base, with 17 bases separating them. The CDR3 coding sequence is TGCGCCAGCAGCCAAGTTGACTTGGGACTCTCGAGCAATCAGCCCCAGCATTTT. It specifies CASSQVDLGLSSNQPQHF.

This clonotype has more than one count but fewer than ten. The chain uses TRBV9 and TRBJ1-2; 11 bases line up with TRBD1. Germline V gives CDR1 SGDLS, CDR2 YYNGEE. This CDR3 region has 15 residues. V lost 3 bases to trimming and J lost 8 bases; unmatched junction nucleotides: 9. The CDR3 reads CASSAGQGVVSGYTF. The DNA of the CDR3 is TGTGCCAGCAGCGCGGGACAGGGGGTCGTTAGCGGCTACACCTTC.

This clonotype was seen more than once but under ten times. CDR3 nucleotide sequence: TGTGCCAGCAGCTTAGCCGACAGGGGTGACTATGGCTACACCTTC. It specifies CASSLADRGDYGYTF. The J gene is TRBJ1-2, the V gene TRBV7-9; 8 nucleotides align to TRBD1. Germline lookup yields CDR1 SEHNR and CDR2 FQNEAQ (reference sequence). The CDR3 has 15 amino acids. Trimming cost V 0 bases and J 3 bases; bases outside gene matches: 3.

The CDR3 DNA reads TGTGCCAGCAGCTTTAGTAAGGGAGGAGGGGGTAACTATGGCTACACCTTC. Translating it yields CASSFSKGGGGNYGYTF. The chain joins TRBV7-6 to TRBJ1-2, with a weak D call TRBD1 (6 bases). Germline values: CDR1 SGHVS, CDR2 FNYEAQ. The CDR3 loop spans 17 amino acids. V was shortened by 3 bases and J by 1 base, with 18 bases between the two germline ends.

There are many counts of this clonotype. The gene calls are TRBV13 and TRBJ2-1; TRBD2 matches at 11 bases. V lost 2 bases and J lost 6; bases outside the gene matches: 15. Germline CDR1 PRHDT, CDR2 FYEKMQ (reference sequence). CDR3 length equals 19 residues. This CDR3 reads CASSLPGLAAGGGLNEQFF. The DNA of the CDR3 is TGTGCCAGCAGCTTACCGGGACTAGCGGCAGGCGGGGGGCTCAATGAGCAGTTCTTC.

The table lists this clonotype with a few counts. This chain joins TRBV27 and TRBJ2-7; the D is unclear. The V end lost 5 bases, the J end lost 9 bases, and 2 bases lay between the germline ends. CDR3 length: 8 residues. Germline CDR1 MNHEY, CDR2 SMNVEV (reference sequence). This CDR3 reads CASSGQYF. CDR3 nucleotide sequence: TGTGCCAGCAGTGGGCAGTACTTC.

The chain employs TRBV2 and TRBJ2-4, with a weak D call TRBD2 (5 bases). Germline CDR1 reads SNHLY; CDR2 reads FYNNEI. CDR3 length: 14 amino acids. V lost 7 bases, J lost 7 bases, and 17 bases lay in between. CDR3 residues: CASIYPSLGNIQYF. The CDR3, as DNA: TGTGCCAGCATTTATCCTAGCCTTGGGAACATTCAGTACTTC.